Sequencing of this TCR beta chain was carried out in a study of cytomegalovirus exposure and HLA in healthy donors. Study-level results: TCR beta sequences reportedly predicted most subjects' HLA-A and HLA-B alleles accurately. Reports showed the classifier diagnosing cytomegalovirus status with high specificity and sensitivity. There were about 160 TCR beta chains listed as cytomegalovirus-associated.

Comment on this clone: Antigen: not known.

PCR primers comprised 60 Vbeta and 13 Jbeta primers. Using immunoSEQ multiplex PCR, the repertoire was profiled, and TCRdb retains in-frame clones only, with some absent. The sample totals some 160,000 clones. Germline assignment: CDR1 SNHLY and CDR2 FYNNEI. The CDR3 totals 16 residues. V was clipped by 4 bases and J by 11 bases, with 21 bases between them. The receptor was isolated from a man aged 25-45 years in good health and CMV-seronegative. This chain joins TRBV2 and TRBJ1-6; unclear D gene. The sample was PBMCs. The CDR3 loop reads CASSVREGLQRAPLHF. DNA of the CDR3: TGTGCCAGCAGTGTGAGGGAAGGCCTTCAACGCGCACCCCTCCACTTT. The full variable domain, its missing parts supplied by reference TRBV2 and TRBJ1-6, is EPEVTQTPSHQVTQMGQEVILRCVPISNHLYFYWYRQILGQKVEFLVSFYNNEISEKSEIFDDQFSVERPDGSNFTLKIRSTKLEDSAMYFCASSVREGLQRAPLHFGNGTRLTVT.